Below, 29 T cell receptor beta chains from the same sample are listed, as sequenced in a study of control samples from healthy donors and cancer patients. Clones were sequenced by immunoSEQ multiplex PCR, and TCRdb holds only the in-frame ones, with some missing. The sample contains 100,000 or so clones, approximately 84% of which appear only once. The sequenced material came from blood. These TCRs come from a woman between 50 and 59 years old in good health.

This chain links TRBV13 with TRBJ1-2, with unresolved D. Trimming shortened V by 4 bases and J by 9 bases, and 9 bases separated the two germline ends. The CDR3 has 11 residues. Per the germline V gene, CDR1 is PRHDT and CDR2 is FYEKMQ (reference sequence). Written as DNA, the CDR3 is TGTGCCAGCAGCTCAAGGACGAGCTACACCTTC. It codes for CASSSRTSYTF. Full variable domain (outside the CDR3, taken from reference TRBV13 and TRBJ1-2): AAGVIQSPRHLIKEKRETATLKCYPIPRHDTVYWYQQGPGQDPQFLISFYEKMQSDKGSIPDRFSAQQFSDYHSELNMSSLELGDSALYFCASSSRTSYTFGSGTRLTVV.

The CDR3 loop is CASSLSTRYSNQPQHF. CDR3 bases: TGTGCCAGCAGTTTATCGACACGCTATAGCAATCAGCCCCAGCATTTT. This rearrangement joins TRBV27 to TRBJ1-5; D is uncertain. With 0 bases removed from V and 0 bases from J, the gap between germline ends came to 9 bases. The CDR3 contains 16 residues. The germline CDR1 and CDR2 sequences are MNHEY and SMNVEV (reference sequence).

The gene calls are TRBV6-4 and TRBJ1-5; the D gene is possibly TRBD1 (5 bases). This CDR3 spans 16 amino acids. Per the germline V gene, CDR1 is MRHNA and CDR2 is SNTAGT. Trimming took off 0 bases at V and 2 bases at J, with 11 bases between the two ends. CDR3 sequence: CASSDSAGGGNQPQHF. The CDR3 DNA reads as TGTGCCAGCAGTGACTCGGCCGGGGGAGGCAATCAGCCCCAGCATTTT.

This chain connects TRBV7-3 to TRBJ1-1, with D possibly matching TRBD1 (6 bases). V was shortened by 2 bases and J by 6 bases, with 13 bases between the two germline ends. CDR1 SGHTA and CDR2 FQGTGA come from the germline V gene. The CDR3 covers 14 residues. The CDR3 protein is CASSLYQGFSEAFF. CDR3 nucleotides: TGTGCCAGCAGCTTATACCAGGGGTTCTCTGAAGCTTTCTTT.

The chain joins TRBV24-1 to TRBJ2-5; D call uncertain. Germline assignment: CDR1 KGHDR and CDR2 SFDVKD. Trimming removed 4 bases from V and 0 bases from J, with 17 bases in between. This CDR3 contains 17 residues. CDR3 region: CATSEGNIDTYQETQYF. CDR3 in DNA: TGTGCCACCAGTGAGGGGAACATAGATACGTACCAAGAGACCCAGTACTTC.

This clone has just one count. CDR3 DNA sequence: TGTGCCAGCAGCTTGGAGGAAGGGAGCTCTGGAAACACCATATATTTT. It yields the protein CASSLEEGSSGNTIYF. The rearrangement joins TRBV5-8 to TRBJ1-3; D uncertain. V lost 0 bases and J lost 0, with 10 bases in between. CDR1 SGHTS and CDR2 YDEGEE come from the germline V gene. This CDR3 region has 16 residues. Variable domain in full (rest from reference TRBV5-8 and TRBJ1-3): EAGVTQSPTHLIKTRGQQATLRCSPISGHTSVYWYQQALGLGLQFLLWYDEGEERNRGNFPPRFSGRQFPNYSSELNVNALELEDSALYLCASSLEEGSSGNTIYFGEGSWLTVV.

The chain uses TRBV11-3 and TRBJ2-1; TRBD1 might be the D (6 bases). The CDR3 has 14 amino acids. The V end lost 8 bases, the J end lost 9 bases, and 20 bases lay between the germline ends. Germline V CDR1 and CDR2: SGHNT, YENEEA. CDR3 in DNA: TGTGCCAGCTCCGGTGGGGGCAGTTTCGGTGAGCAGTTCTTC. This encodes CASSGGGSFGEQFF.

This chain links TRBV29-1 with TRBJ1-3, with D unresolved. CDR3 length equals 13 residues. Trimming left V 3 bases short and J 0 bases short, with 6 bases between. Per the germline V gene, CDR1 is SQVTM and CDR2 is ANQGSEA. The CDR3 DNA reads TGCAGCGTTGACGGGGTCTCTGGAAACACCATATATTTT. Amino acids: CSVDGVSGNTIYF.

The chain carries TRBV2 and TRBJ1-1; tentatively, D is TRBD1 (5 bases). V was trimmed by 5 bases and J by 1 base, leaving 8 bases between them. Germline V gives CDR1 SNHLY, CDR2 FYNNEI. This CDR3 comprises 13 residues. CDR3 in amino acids: CASSTRGNTEAFF. CDR3 sequence (DNA): TGTGCCAGCAGTACGAGGGGGAACACTGAAGCTTTCTTT.

This clone appeared once. The chain uses TRBV29-1 and TRBJ2-3; possible D gene TRBD1, 5 bases. Germline CDR1 is SQVTM and CDR2 is ANQGSEA. The CDR3 sequence is 11 residues long. Deletions cut 6 bases from V and 3 bases from J, with 7 bases between. The CDR3 loop is CSVKGTDTQYF. Here the CDR3 DNA reads TGCAGCGTAAAGGGGACAGATACGCAGTATTTT.

The chain uses TRBV18 and TRBJ1-2, with 9 bases identical to TRBD1. The junction had 2 bases not matched to a gene; V was cut back by 3 bases and J by 6 bases. The CDR3 spans 13 residues. Germline V gives CDR1 KGHSH, CDR2 LQKENI. The CDR3 coding sequence is TGTGCCAGCTCACCCGGGACAGGGAATGGCTACACCTTC. It codes for CASSPGTGNGYTF.

This rearrangement joins TRBV28 to TRBJ2-7; D uncertain. Trimming cost V 6 bases and J 2 bases, with 8 bases left between them. CDR1 is MDHEN and CDR2 is SYDVKM in the germline V gene. The length of the CDR3 is 12 residues. For the CDR3, the DNA is TGTGCCAGCAGGCTCAGTCCCTACGAGCAGTACTTC. The encoded protein is CASRLSPYEQYF. Complete variable domain (other parts from reference TRBV28 and TRBJ2-7): DVKVTQSSRYLVKRTGEKVFLECVQDMDHENMFWYRQDPGLGLRLIYFSYDVKMKEKGDIPEGYSVSREKKERFSLILESASTNQTSMYLCASRLSPYEQYFGPGTRLTVT.

The rearrangement joins TRBV30 to TRBJ2-3; D remains unclear. The CDR3 runs 10 residues. From germline, CDR1 is GTSNPN and CDR2 SVGIG (reference sequence). With 4 bases removed from V and 4 bases from J, the gap between germline ends came to 3 bases. For the CDR3, the DNA is TGTGCCTGGACGGCAGATACGCAGTATTTT. This gives the protein CAWTADTQYF.

V is TRBV5-6 and J is TRBJ2-3, with TRBD2 matching 9 bases. V trimming: 0 bases; J trimming: 8 bases; junction bases outside the gene matches: 7. The CDR3 contains 15 residues. The V gene's germline CDR1 is SGHDT and CDR2 YYEEEE. In DNA form, the CDR3 reads TGTGCCAGCAGCTTGGCTAGCGGGGAGGGGGGTACGCAGTATTTT. This codes for CASSLASGEGGTQYF.

The chain carries TRBV27 and TRBJ2-2; no definite D call. The V end was cut by 1 base, the J end by 4 bases, with 7 bases between. CDR3 size: 14 residues. Germline CDR1 and CDR2: MNHEY and SMNVEV (reference sequence). For the CDR3, the DNA is TGTGCCAGCAGTTTATGGGCGAGCACCGGGGAGCTGTTTTTT. This translates into CASSLWASTGELFF.

This clone showed up just a few times. V is TRBV7-3 and J is TRBJ1-1; weak D call: TRBD1 (5 bases). CDR1 is SGHTA and CDR2 is FQGTGA in the germline V gene. Trimming removed 5 bases at V and 0 bases at J, with 16 bases between. This CDR3 spans 16 amino acids. The CDR3 protein is CASSQATRGMNTEAFF. The DNA of the CDR3 is TGTGCCAGCAGCCAAGCGACGAGGGGCATGAACACTGAAGCTTTCTTT.

V is TRBV27 and J is TRBJ1-2; D is ambiguous. This CDR3 spans 14 amino acids. V gave up 0 bases and J gave up 6 bases, with 11 bases separating them. Germline values: CDR1 MNHEY, CDR2 SMNVEV (reference sequence). The CDR3 region is CASSLSPGLNGYTF. The CDR3 DNA is TGTGCCAGCAGTTTATCCCCCGGCCTAAATGGCTACACCTTC.

In its sample, this clone was seen once. The chain is built from TRBV5-1 and TRBJ1-5; D may be TRBD1 (5 bases). The CDR3 is made up of 13 amino acids. Deletions cut 5 bases from V and 0 bases from J, with 6 bases between. Germline CDR1 SGHRS, CDR2 YFSETQ. CDR3 coding DNA: TGCGCCAGCAGAGGGGATAGCAATCAGCCCCAGCATTTT. Protein product: CASRGDSNQPQHF.

The chain couples TRBV6-5 to TRBJ2-7; maybe TRBD1 (5 bases). The CDR3 has 12 amino acids. V was trimmed by 8 bases and J by 3 bases, leaving 11 bases between them. CDR1 MNHEY and CDR2 SVGAGI come from the germline V gene. CDR3 in amino acids: CASYDSRYEQYF. Here the CDR3 DNA reads TGTGCCAGCTACGACAGCCGCTACGAGCAGTACTTC.

The rearrangement uses TRBV5-1 and TRBJ2-3; D gene ambiguous. The CDR3 covers 13 residues. CDR1 is SGHRS, CDR2 YFSETQ, per germline. The V and J ends lost 1 base and 2 bases respectively, with 5 bases between them. CDR3 loop: CASSLSPTDTQYF. CDR3 coding DNA: TGCGCCAGCAGCTTGAGCCCCACAGATACGCAGTATTTT. The full variable domain, rest sourced from reference TRBV5-1 and TRBJ2-3, is KAGVTQTPRYLIKTRGQQVTLSCSPISGHRSVSWYQQTPGQGLQFLFEYFSETQRNKGNFPGRFSGRQFSNSRSEMNVSTLELGDSALYLCASSLSPTDTQYFGPGTRLTVL.

V and J are TRBV27 and TRBJ2-7; 8 positions agree with TRBD1. V lost 6 bases, J lost 8 bases, and 6 bases stayed unmatched. Germline lookup yields CDR1 MNHEY and CDR2 SMNVEV (reference sequence). The CDR3 sequence is 12 residues long. This CDR3 reads CASRQRDRQQYF. CDR3 nucleotides: TGTGCCAGCAGGCAGAGGGACAGGCAGCAGTACTTC.

This clone was seen only once. The CDR3 protein is CASSRGATPNYGYTF. CDR3 nucleotides: TGTGCCAGCAGTCGCGGGGCTACCCCTAACTATGGCTACACCTTC. The genes are TRBV6-5 and TRBJ1-2; D is possibly TRBD1 (5 bases). This CDR3 has 15 amino acids. Trimming took 5 bases from V and 0 from J, leaving 13 bases between them. Germline V CDR1 and CDR2: MNHEY, SVGAGI.

The chain couples TRBV6-5 to TRBJ2-7, with a possible D match to TRBD1 (6 bases). This CDR3 has 15 residues. Per germline, CDR1 MNHEY and CDR2 SVGAGI. Trimming left V 6 bases short and J 1 base short, with 16 bases between. CDR3: CASSQSGTSSYEQYV. The CDR3 coding sequence is TGTGCCAGCAGCCAGTCCGGGACATCTTCCTACGAGCAGTACGTC.

The genes are TRBV30 and TRBJ2-4; 11 bases match TRBD2. CDR1 GTSNPN and CDR2 SVGIG come from the germline V gene (reference sequence). The CDR3 is 13 residues long. The trim removed 0 bases at V and 11 bases at J, leaving 3 bases unmatched. Here the CDR3 reads CAWSVLLAGVQYF. Here the CDR3 DNA reads TGTGCCTGGAGTGTACTACTAGCGGGGGTTCAGTACTTC. The full variable domain, with the rest looked up from reference TRBV30 and TRBJ2-4, is SQTIHQWPATLVQPVGSPLSLECTVEGTSNPNLYWYRQAAGRGLQLLFYSVGIGQISSEVPQNLSASRPQDRQFILSSKKLLLSDSGFYLCAWSVLLAGVQYFGAGTRLSVL.

This sequence joins TRBV6-6 and TRBJ1-2; possibly TRBD1 for D (5 bases). The length of the CDR3 is 11 residues. Trimming stripped 8 bases from V and 4 bases from J, with 8 bases between. Germline V CDR1 and CDR2: MNHNY, SVGAGI (reference sequence). CDR3 residues: CASQGGYGYTF. For the CDR3, the DNA is TGTGCCAGCCAGGGCGGCTATGGCTACACCTTC.

This clone was observed once. The chain links TRBV3-1 (or the pseudogene TRBV3-2) to TRBJ2-5, with 9 bases lining up with TRBD2. The V gene end was trimmed by 3 bases and the J gene end by 1 base; junction bases not matched to a gene: 6. CDR1 LGHDT and CDR2 YNNKEL come from the germline V gene (reference sequence). The CDR3 runs 16 residues. As DNA, the CDR3 is TGTGCCAGCAGCCATTGGGCGGGAGGGCTCCAAGAGACCCAGTACTTC. Translation: CASSHWAGGLQETQYF.

V is TRBV9 and J is TRBJ2-1; 8 bases line up with TRBD1. J gave up 7 bases and V 5 bases, and 5 bases lay outside the gene matches. Per germline, CDR1 SGDLS and CDR2 YYNGEE. The CDR3 loop spans 13 amino acids. The CDR3 bases are TGTGCCAGCAGAAGGACAGGGTTGAATGAGCAGTTCTTC. The encoded protein is CASRRTGLNEQFF. The full variable domain, its missing parts supplied by reference TRBV9 and TRBJ2-1, is DSGVTQTPKHLITATGQRVTLRCSPRSGDLSVYWYQQSLDQGLQFLIQYYNGEERAKGNILERFSAQQFPDLHSELNLSSLELGDSALYFCASRRTGLNEQFFGPGTRLTVL.

The rearrangement links TRBV7-9 to TRBJ2-7; 7 bases fit TRBD1. Germline CDR1 SEHNR, CDR2 FQNEAQ (reference sequence). This CDR3 comprises 14 residues. The V segment lost 5 bases and the J segment 0 bases; nucleotides outside the gene matches: 4. The CDR3 DNA sequence: TGTGCCAGCAGCGTACAGGGGAGCTCCTACGAGCAGTACTTC. Residues: CASSVQGSSYEQYF.

The gene calls are TRBV7-9 and TRBJ1-1, with D possibly matching TRBD1 (5 bases). Germline CDR1 reads SEHNR; CDR2 reads FQNEAQ (reference sequence). V was trimmed by 5 bases and J by 1 base, leaving 14 bases between them. CDR3 length: 15 residues. Written as DNA, the CDR3 is TGTGCCAGCAGCGAGACAGTAACGAAGAACACTGAAGCTTTCTTT. Amino acids: CASSETVTKNTEAFF. Using reference TRBV7-9 and TRBJ1-1 for the parts outside the CDR3, the full variable domain is DTGVSQNPRHKITKRGQNVTFRCDPISEHNRLYWYRQTLGQGPEFLTYFQNEAQLEKSRLLSDRFSAERPKGSFSTLEIQRTEQGDSAMYLCASSETVTKNTEAFFGQGTRLTVV.